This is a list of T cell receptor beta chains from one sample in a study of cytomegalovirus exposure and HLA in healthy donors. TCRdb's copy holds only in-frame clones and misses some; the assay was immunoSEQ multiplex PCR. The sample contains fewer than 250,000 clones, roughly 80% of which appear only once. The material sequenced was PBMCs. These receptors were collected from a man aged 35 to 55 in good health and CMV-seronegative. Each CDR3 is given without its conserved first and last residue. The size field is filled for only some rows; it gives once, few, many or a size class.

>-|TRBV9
ASSVDSGLRSLDTQY
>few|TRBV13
ASSFGRGGTQY
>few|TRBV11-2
ASSLEASSNTIY
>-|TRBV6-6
ASSYSGRYIGDEQF
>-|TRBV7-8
ASTQGVSTEAF
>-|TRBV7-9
SSSTSPSYEQY
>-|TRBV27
ASSLRGETQY
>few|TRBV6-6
ASSPSSGGNQPQH
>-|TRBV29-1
SVVLRAGTEAF
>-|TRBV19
ASSTQETQY
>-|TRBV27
ASRLAGGVGELF
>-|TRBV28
ATHSGPISYNEQF
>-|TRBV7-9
ASSPTLGGHPQETQY
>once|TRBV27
ASSPDMGDTQY
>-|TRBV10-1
ASSSGGAGELF
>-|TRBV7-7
ASSPMGASYEQY
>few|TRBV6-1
ASSAERAVGGRSPLH
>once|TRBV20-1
SAYPQGALF
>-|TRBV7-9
ASSFRGAGEKLF
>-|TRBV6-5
ASRRQGRGEQY
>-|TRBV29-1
SAGTGGHTEAF
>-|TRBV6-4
ASSGRQGGPTEAF
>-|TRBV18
ASSPTGQGRNTEAF
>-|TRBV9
ASSVTPNTEAF
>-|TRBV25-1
ASSGQNTDTQY
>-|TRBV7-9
SSSLAGGREQY
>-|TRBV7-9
ASSSPRAGFTSQETQY
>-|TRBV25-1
ASSESGGRASYEQY
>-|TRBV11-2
ASSLENWSGNTIY
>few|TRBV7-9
ASSLAGSGVAGEQY